This TCR beta chain originates from a study of blood T cell repertoires in COVID-19 (dated by TCRdb to the early 2020s). Background on the whole study: Samples covering the acute and convalescent phases of COVID-19 were provided by collaborators in the United States, Italy and Spain. The material from the prospective study consisted of cDNA or gDNA derived from T cells, B-cell-depleted T cells, or PBMCs. Subjects who had been exposed to COVID-19, were actively infected with it, or had recovered from it provided the deeply sampled blood TCRbeta repertoires that made up the dataset. The repertoires were released in a freely available public database intended as a resource for research on the immune response to SARS-CoV-2. The samples were drawn from the first 160 participants of the ongoing ImmuneRACE study and from roughly 1,300 subjects provided by 6 global collaborators. A de-identified subject ID, COVID-19 status, age in years and sex were almost always included in the sample metadata. Where available, HLA class I and class II types were taken from metadata supplied by the sample provider and were not determined by assay-based typing.

Concerning this clone itself: It lacks a known antigen. The input lacks base qualities; no much larger clone sits a single base away.

Points the paper makes about the study in general: How much clinical and demographic metadata was included differed by source and by participant, and the metadata was provided uncurated.

Its CDR3 holds 16 amino acids, cysteine through phenylalanine. The CDR3 DNA has 48 bases and is translated from base 1. V loses 3 bases at its end and J loses 5 bases; junction bases beyond the gene matches: 10. In the germline V gene, CDR1 corresponds to KGHDR and CDR2 to SFDVKD. The immunoSEQ Assay, a bias-controlled multiplex PCR, was used to amplify TCRbeta CDR3 regions from genomic DNA. In the original analysis: Within the assay, amplification of reference gene primers was used to estimate how many nucleated cells each sample contained. Sequence reads were collapsed and filtered to measure the absolute abundance of every unique TCRbeta CDR3 rearrangement. For each sample, productive Simpson clonality was calculated by taking the square root of Simpson's diversity index across productive rearrangements. What TCRdb holds here is the immuneACCESS table cut down to in-frame rearrangements. Part of the clones is not present; checked against another copy, under half of the missing clones reflect an unresolved V gene, and the others are unexplained. From that table come the V and J calls and clone size; the DNA was used to work out D and trimming. Present in this sample are tens of thousands of clones, around 77% of which were seen just once. 9.5% to 10% of the sample goes to the ten largest clones.

Collaborating institutions collected whole blood in K2EDTA tubes following their own protocols. For TCRbeta analysis, collaborator samples were shipped as frozen whole blood, as isolated PBMCs, or as DNA extracted from either sample type. The sequence joins TRBV24-1 to TRBJ2-3, and 7 junctional nucleotides match TRBD2. Sequenced: peripheral blood. The source is a human donor in a cohort sampled during active COVID-19. The DNA sequence is as follows: TGTGCCACCAGTGATCCTCGGGAGGCTGGGGTAGATACGCAGTATTTT. This encodes CATSDPREAGVDTQYF.